This T cell receptor beta chain was identified during a study of blood T cell repertoires in COVID-19. The method was immunoSEQ multiplex PCR; TCRdb's version includes in-frame clones alone and lacks a portion of them. The data contain approximately 200,000 clones, approximately 85% of them singletons. V gave up 0 bases and J gave up 4 bases, with 13 bases separating them. The CDR3 contains 16 residues. Germline-derived CDR1 and CDR2 are LGHDT and YNNKEL (reference sequence). Source material: peripheral blood. V gene TRBV3-1 (or the pseudogene TRBV3-2) combines with J gene TRBJ1-5; the D gene is possibly TRBD1 (5 bases). The clonotype was recovered from a man aged 50-60 years who had recovered from COVID-19. CDR3 loop: CASSQDLVGVNQPQHF. The CDR3 nucleotides are TGTGCCAGCAGCCAAGATCTTGTAGGGGTTAATCAGCCCCAGCATTTT.